This T cell receptor beta chain was captured in a study of blood T cell repertoires in COVID-19. Study overall: Acute and convalescent COVID-19 samples came from the United States, Italy and Spain. T cells, B-cell-depleted T cells, or PBMCs provided the cDNA or gDNA that served as material.

The CDR3 runs to 16 residues. The V segment lost 1 base and the J segment 10 bases; nucleotides outside the gene matches: 5. Germline CDR1 is SGHTA and CDR2 is FQGNSA. Original processing notes: Scientists estimated how many nucleated cells there were by amplifying reference gene primers. The assay was immunoSEQ multiplex PCR, and TCRdb's table has in-frame clones only and misses some. Clone size and V and J calls were adopted from that table, with D and trimming inferred from the DNA. The sample lists roughly 88,000 clones, roughly 80% occurring once. The receptor's source is a woman older than 75 with acute or convalescent COVID-19. The chain couples TRBV7-2 to TRBJ1-6; 12 nucleotides align to TRBD1. Sequenced input: peripheral blood. CDR3 sequence (DNA): TGTGCCAGCAGCTTAGGGGCAGGGACAGGGGGCTCACCCCTCCACTTT. Amino acids: CASSLGAGTGGSPLHF.